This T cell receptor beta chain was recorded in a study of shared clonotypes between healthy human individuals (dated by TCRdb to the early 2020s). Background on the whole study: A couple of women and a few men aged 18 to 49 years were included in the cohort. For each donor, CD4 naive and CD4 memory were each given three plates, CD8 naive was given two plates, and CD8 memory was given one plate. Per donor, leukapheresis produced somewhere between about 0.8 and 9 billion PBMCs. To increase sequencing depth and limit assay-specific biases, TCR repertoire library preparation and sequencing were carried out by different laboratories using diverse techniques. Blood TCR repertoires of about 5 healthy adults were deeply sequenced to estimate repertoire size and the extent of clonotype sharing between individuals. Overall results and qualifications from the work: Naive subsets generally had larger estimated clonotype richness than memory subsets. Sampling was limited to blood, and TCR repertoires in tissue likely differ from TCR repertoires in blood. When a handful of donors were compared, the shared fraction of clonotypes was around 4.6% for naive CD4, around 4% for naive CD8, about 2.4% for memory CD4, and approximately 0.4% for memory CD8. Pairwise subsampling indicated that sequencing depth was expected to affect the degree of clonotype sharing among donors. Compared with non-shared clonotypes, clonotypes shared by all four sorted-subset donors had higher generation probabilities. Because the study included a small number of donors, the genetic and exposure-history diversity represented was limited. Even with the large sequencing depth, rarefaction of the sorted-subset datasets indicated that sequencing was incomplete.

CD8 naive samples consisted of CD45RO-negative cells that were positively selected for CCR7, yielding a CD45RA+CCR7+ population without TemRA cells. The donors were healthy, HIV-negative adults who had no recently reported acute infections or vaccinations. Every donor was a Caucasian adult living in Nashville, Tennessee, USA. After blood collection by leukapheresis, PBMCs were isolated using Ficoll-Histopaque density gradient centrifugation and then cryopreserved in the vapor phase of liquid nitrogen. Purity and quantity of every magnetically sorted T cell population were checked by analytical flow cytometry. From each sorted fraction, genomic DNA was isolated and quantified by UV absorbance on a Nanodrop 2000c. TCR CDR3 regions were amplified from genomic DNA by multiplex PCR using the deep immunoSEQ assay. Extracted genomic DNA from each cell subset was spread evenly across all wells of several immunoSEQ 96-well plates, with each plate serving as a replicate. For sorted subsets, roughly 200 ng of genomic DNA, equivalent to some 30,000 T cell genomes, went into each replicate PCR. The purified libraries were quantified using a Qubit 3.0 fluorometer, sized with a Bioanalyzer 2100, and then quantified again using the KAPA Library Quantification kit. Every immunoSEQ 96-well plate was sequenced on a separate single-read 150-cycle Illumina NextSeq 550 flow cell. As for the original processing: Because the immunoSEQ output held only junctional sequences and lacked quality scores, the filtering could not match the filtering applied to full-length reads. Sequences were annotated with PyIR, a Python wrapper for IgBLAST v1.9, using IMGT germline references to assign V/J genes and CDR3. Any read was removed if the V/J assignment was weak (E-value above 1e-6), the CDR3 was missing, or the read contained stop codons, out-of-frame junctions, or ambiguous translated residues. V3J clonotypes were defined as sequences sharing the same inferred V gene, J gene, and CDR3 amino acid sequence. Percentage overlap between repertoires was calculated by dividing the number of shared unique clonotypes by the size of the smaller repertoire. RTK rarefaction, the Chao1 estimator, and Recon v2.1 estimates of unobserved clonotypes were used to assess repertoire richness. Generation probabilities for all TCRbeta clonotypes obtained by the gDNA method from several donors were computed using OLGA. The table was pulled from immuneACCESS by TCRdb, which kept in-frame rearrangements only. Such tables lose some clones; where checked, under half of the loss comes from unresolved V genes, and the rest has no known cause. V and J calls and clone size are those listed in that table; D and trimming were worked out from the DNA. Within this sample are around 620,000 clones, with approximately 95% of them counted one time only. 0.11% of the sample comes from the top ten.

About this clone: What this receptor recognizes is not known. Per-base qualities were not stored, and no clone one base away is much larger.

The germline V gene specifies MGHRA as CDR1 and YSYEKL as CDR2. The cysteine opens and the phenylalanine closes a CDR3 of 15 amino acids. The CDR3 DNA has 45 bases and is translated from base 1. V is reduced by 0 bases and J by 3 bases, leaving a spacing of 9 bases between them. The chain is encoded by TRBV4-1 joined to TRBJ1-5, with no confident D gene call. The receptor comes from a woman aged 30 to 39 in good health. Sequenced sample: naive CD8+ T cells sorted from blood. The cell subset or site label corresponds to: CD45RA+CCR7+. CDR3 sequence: CASSQDPGYNQPQHF. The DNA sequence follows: TGCGCCAGCAGCCAAGATCCGGGTTACAATCAGCCCCAGCATTTT.